This T cell receptor beta chain was observed in a study of regulatory T cells in long-lasting Graves disease. Study summary: Positive TSH receptor antibodies alongside over 5 years of antithyroid drugs were what marked Graves' disease as persistent.

Arm-PCR of CDR3 regions and iRepertoire HTBI primers were the basis on which TCR beta libraries were built. One entry per CDR3 protein results from TCRdb running MiXCR on the multiplex PCR reads. This table holds roughly 400,000 distinct CDR3 sequences, roughly a fifth found once. Time point indicated: persistent/refractory GD, antithyroid drugs over 5 years with positive TRAb. PBMC RNA served as the TCR library source. Patients of an endocrinology department in Xi'an, China, were included. This clonotype was picked up a small number of times. Looked up from germline, CDR1 is SQVTM and CDR2 is ANQGSEA. The CDR3 loop spans 13 amino acids. The V end was cut by 4 bases, the J end by 5 bases, with 14 bases between.

The V call is TRBV29-1, the J call TRBJ2-5; D not certain. This sequence originates from a female donor with Graves disease. The sample in question was peripheral blood mononuclear cells (PBMCs), obtained when the disease was refractory, from a patient treated with antithyroid drugs. DNA for the CDR3: TGCAGCGTTGCCCGTGGGATTGGGGAGACCCAGTACTTC. It yields the protein CSVARGIGETQYF.